This T cell receptor (beta chain) was found in a study of shared clonotypes between healthy human individuals. Whole-study results and caveats: In a handful of donors, 4.5% to 5.5% of naive CD4 clonotypes appeared in common. Few donors restricted represented genetic and exposure-history diversity. Among non-shared clonotypes, generation probabilities were lower than among those shared by all four donors.

Using immunoSEQ multiplex PCR, the repertoire was profiled, and TCRdb retains in-frame clones only, with some absent. Of about 2 million clones in the sample, 90% to 95% were seen once. Researchers partitioned CD4+ cells into CD45RA+ naive and CD45RA-negative memory subsets. The length of the CDR3 is 14 residues. The germline V and J ends were trimmed by 7 bases and 2 bases, with 15 bases remaining between them. CDR1 MNHNS and CDR2 SASEGT come from the germline V gene. A note on this clone: No antigen is known for it.

This rearrangement joins TRBV6-1 to TRBJ2-7, with D possibly being TRBD2 (6 bases). The specimen sequenced was naive CD4+ T cells sorted from blood. Subset meaning: CD45RA+ positively selected. The TCR was taken from a man between 18 and 35 years old in good health. In nucleotides, the CDR3 is TGTGCCAGCAAGGTCGGAGGGCTCACCTACGAGCAGTACTTC. This gives the protein CASKVGGLTYEQYF.